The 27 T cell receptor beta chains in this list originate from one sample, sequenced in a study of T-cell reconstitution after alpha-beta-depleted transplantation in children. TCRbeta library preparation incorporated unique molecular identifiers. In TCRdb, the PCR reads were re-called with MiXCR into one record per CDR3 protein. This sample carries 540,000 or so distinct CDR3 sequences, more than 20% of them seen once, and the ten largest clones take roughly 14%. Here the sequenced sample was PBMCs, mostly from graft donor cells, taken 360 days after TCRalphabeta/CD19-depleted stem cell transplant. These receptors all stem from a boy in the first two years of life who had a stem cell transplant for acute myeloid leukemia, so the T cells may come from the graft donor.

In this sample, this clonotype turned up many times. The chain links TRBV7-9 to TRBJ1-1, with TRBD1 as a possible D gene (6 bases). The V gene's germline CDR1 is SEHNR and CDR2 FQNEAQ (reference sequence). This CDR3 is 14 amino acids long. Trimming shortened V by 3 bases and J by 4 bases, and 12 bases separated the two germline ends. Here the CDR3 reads CASSLTQGFTEAFF. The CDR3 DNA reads TGTGCCAGCAGCTTGACACAGGGATTCACTGAAGCTTTCTTT. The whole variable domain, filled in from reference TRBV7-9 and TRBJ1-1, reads DTGVSQNPRHKITKRGQNVTFRCDPISEHNRLYWYRQTLGQGPEFLTYFQNEAQLEKSRLLSDRFSAERPKGSFSTLEIQRTEQGDSAMYLCASSLTQGFTEAFFGQGTRLTVV.

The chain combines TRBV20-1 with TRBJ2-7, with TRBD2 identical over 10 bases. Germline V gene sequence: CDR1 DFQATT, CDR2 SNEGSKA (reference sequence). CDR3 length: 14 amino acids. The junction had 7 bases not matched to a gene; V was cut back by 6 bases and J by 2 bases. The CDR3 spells CSARVAGGPYEQYF. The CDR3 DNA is TGCAGTGCCCGCGTAGCGGGGGGCCCCTACGAGCAGTACTTC.

This CDR3 reads CASSQGDRPGTEAFF. DNA of the CDR3: TGCGCCAGCAGCCAAGGGGACAGGCCGGGGACTGAAGCTTTCTTT. The V call is TRBV4-3, the J call TRBJ1-1; 8 nucleotides agree with TRBD1. J lost 5 bases, V lost 1 base, and 6 bases had no gene match. The CDR3 runs to 15 residues. Germline-derived CDR1 and CDR2 are LGHNA and YSLEER.

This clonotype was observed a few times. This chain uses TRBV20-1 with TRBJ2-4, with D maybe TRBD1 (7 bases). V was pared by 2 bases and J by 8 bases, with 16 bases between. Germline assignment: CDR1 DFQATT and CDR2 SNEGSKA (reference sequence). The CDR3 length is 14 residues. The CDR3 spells CSARRRGQLDIQYF. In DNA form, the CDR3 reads TGCAGTGCTAGAAGGAGGGGGCAGTTAGACATTCAGTACTTC.

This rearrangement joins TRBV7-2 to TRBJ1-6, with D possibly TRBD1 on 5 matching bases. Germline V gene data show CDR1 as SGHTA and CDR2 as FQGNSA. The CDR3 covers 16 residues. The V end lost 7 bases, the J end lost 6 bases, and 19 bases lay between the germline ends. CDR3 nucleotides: TGTGCCAGCACCATACGAGGAGGGGCTGCTAATTCACCCCTCCACTTT. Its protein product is CASTIRGGAANSPLHF.

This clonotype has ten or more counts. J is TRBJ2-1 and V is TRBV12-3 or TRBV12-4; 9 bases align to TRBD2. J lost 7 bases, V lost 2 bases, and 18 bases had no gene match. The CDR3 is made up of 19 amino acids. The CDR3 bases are TGTGCCAGCAGTTTAAACACAGGGTTAGCGGGGGCCTGGGGGAATGAGCAGTTCTTC. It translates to CASSLNTGLAGAWGNEQFF.

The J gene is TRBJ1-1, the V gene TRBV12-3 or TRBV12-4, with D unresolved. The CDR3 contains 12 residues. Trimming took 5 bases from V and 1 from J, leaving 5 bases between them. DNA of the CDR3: TGTGCCAGCAGTGCCGCGAACACTGAAGCTTTCTTT. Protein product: CASSAANTEAFF.

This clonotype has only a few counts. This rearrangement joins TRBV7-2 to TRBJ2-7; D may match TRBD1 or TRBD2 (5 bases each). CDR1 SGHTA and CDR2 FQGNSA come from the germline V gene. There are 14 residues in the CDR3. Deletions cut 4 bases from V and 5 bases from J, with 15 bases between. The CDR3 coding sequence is TGTGCCAGCAGCTCCCGGGGCTGGGGCCACGAGCAGTACTTC. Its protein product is CASSSRGWGHEQYF.

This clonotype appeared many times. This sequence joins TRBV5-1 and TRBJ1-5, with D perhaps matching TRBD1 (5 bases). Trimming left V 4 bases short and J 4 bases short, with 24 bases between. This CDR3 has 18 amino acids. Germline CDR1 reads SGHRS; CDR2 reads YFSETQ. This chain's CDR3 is CASSVFVVGRAGNQPQHF. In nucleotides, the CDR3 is TGCGCCAGCAGCGTATTCGTTGTCGGCAGGGCAGGTAATCAGCCCCAGCATTTT. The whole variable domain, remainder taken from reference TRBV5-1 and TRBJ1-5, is KAGVTQTPRYLIKTRGQQVTLSCSPISGHRSVSWYQQTPGQGLQFLFEYFSETQRNKGNFPGRFSGRQFSNSRSEMNVSTLELGDSALYLCASSVFVVGRAGNQPQHFGDGTRLSIL.

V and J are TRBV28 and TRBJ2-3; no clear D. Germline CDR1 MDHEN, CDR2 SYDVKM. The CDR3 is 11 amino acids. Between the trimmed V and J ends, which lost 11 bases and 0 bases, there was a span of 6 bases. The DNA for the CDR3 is TGTGCCGTAGACAGCACAGATACGCAGTATTTT. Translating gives CAVDSTDTQYF.

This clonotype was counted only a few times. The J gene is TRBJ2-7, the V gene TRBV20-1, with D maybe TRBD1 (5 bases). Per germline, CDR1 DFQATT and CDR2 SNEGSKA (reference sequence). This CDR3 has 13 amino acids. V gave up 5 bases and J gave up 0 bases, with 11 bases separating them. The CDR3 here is CSAVQVDSYEQYF. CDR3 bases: TGCAGTGCTGTACAGGTAGACTCCTACGAGCAGTACTTC.

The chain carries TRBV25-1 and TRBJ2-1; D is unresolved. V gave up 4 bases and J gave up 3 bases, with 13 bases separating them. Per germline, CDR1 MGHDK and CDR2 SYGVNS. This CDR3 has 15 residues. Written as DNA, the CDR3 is TGTGCCAGCAGTGGCTTTTGGCGGAGCTACAATGAGCAGTTCTTC. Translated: CASSGFWRSYNEQFF. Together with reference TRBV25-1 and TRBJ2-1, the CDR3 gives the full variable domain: EADIYQTPRYLVIGTGKKITLECSQTMGHDKMYWYQQDPGMELHLIHYSYGVNSTEKGDLSSESTVSRIRTEHFPLTLESARPSHTSQYLCASSGFWRSYNEQFFGPGTRLTVL.

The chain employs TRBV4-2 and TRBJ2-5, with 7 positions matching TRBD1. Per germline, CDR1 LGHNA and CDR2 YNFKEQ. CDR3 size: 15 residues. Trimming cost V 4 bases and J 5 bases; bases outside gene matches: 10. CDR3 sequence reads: CASSPEGRGLETQYF. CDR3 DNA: TGTGCCAGCAGCCCCGAGGGCAGGGGGTTGGAGACCCAGTACTTC.

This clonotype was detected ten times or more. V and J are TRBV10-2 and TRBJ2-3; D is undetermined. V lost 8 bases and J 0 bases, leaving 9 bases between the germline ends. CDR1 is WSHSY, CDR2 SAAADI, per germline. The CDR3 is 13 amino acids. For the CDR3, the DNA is TGCGCCAGCGGCGGTTATAGCACAGATACGCAGTATTTT. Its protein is CASGGYSTDTQYF.

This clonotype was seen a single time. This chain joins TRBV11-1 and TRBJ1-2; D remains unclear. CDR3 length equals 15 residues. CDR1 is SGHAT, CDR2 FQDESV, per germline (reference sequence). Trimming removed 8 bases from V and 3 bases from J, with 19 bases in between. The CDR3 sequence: CASGGRRAIDYGYTF. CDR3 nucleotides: TGTGCCAGCGGAGGGAGACGAGCGATAGACTATGGCTACACCTTC.

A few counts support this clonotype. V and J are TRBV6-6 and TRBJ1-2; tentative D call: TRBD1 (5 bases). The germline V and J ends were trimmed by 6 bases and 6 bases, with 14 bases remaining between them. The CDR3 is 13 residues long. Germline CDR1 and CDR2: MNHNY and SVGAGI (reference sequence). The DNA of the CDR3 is TGTGCCAGCAGCCGAGGGGTGAGAGATGGCTACACCTTC. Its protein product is CASSRGVRDGYTF.

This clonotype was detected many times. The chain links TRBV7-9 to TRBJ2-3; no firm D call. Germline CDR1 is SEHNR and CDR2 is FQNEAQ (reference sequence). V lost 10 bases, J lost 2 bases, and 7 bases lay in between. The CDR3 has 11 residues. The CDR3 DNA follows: TGTGCCAACGACCCCACAGATACGCAGTATTTT. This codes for CANDPTDTQYF.

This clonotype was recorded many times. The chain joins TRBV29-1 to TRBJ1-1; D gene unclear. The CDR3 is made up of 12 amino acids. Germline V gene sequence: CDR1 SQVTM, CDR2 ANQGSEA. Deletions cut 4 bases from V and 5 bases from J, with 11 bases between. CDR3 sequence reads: CSVGRMSTEAFF. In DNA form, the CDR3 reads TGCAGCGTTGGAAGAATGAGTACTGAAGCTTTCTTT.

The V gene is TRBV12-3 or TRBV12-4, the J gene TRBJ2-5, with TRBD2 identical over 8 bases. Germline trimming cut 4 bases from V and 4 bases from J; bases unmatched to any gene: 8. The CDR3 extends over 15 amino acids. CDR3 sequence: CASSSAGGVGETQYF. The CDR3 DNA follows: TGTGCCAGCAGTTCCGCGGGGGGTGTAGGAGAGACCCAGTACTTC.

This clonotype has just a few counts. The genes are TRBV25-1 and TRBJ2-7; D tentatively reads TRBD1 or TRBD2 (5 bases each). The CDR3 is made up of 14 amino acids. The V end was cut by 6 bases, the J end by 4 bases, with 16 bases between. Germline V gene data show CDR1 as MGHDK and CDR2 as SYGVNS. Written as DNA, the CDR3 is TGTGCCAGCAGCTCGCACGGGGCAAAGTACGAGCAGTACTTC. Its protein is CASSSHGAKYEQYF.

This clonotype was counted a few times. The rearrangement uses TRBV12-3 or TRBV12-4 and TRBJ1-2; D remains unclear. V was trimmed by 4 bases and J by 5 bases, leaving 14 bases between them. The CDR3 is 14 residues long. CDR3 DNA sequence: TGTGCCAGCAGTTCCGAACCAGAGCTTTATGGCTACACCTTC. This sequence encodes CASSSEPELYGYTF.

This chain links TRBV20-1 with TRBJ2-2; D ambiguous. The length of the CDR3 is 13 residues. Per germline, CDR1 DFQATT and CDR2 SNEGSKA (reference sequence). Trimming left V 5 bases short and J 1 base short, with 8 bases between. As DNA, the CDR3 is TGCAGTGCTGCAAACAGGAACACCGGGGAGCTGTTTTTT. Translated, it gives CSAANRNTGELFF.

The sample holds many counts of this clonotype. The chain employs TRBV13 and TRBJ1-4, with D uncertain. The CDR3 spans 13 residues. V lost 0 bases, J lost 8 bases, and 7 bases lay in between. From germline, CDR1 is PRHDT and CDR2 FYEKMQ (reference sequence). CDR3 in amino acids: CASSLGLLEKLFF. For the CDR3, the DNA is TGTGCCAGCAGCTTAGGCCTACTCGAAAAACTGTTTTTT.

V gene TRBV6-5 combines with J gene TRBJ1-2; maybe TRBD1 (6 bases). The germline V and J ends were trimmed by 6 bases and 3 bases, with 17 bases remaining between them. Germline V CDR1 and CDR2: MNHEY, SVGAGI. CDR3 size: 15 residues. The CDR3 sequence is CASRLVEQGDYGYTF. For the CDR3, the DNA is TGTGCCAGCAGACTCGTCGAACAGGGCGACTATGGCTACACCTTC.

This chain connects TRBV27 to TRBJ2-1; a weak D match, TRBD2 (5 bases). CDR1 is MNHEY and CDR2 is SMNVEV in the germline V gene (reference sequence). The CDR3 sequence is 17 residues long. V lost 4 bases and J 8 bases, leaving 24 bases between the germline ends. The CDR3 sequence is CASSYGRLPSNPHEQFF. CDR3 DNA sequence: TGTGCCAGCAGTTATGGGAGACTCCCAAGTAACCCTCATGAGCAGTTCTTC.

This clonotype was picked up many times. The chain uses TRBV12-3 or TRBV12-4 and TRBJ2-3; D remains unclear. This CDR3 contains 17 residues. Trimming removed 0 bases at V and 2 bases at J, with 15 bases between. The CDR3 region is CASSLALGVRSTDTQYF. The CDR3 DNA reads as TGTGCCAGCAGTTTAGCCCTTGGGGTCCGTTCCACAGATACGCAGTATTTT.

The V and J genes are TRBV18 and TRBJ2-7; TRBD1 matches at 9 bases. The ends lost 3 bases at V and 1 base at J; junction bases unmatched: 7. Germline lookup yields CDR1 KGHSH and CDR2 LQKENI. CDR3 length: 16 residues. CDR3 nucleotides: TGTGCCAGCTCACCCCGGGACAGGGTGGGATCCTACGAGCAGTACTTC. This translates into CASSPRDRVGSYEQYF.